What follows are 11 T cell receptor beta chains derived from one specimen sequenced in a study of human thymus T cells. Libraries were prepared by immunoSEQ multiplex PCR; TCRdb keeps only in-frame clonotypes and omits some of them. Of fewer than 55,000 clones listed, around 94% are singletons. Sequenced: blood. These receptors were taken from a boy younger than two with a congenital heart defect but otherwise immunologically healthy.

V is TRBV19 and J is TRBJ1-5; D gene ambiguous. Germline V gene sequence: CDR1 LNHDA, CDR2 SQIVND (reference sequence). The CDR3 length is 15 residues. V was clipped by 6 bases and J by 0 bases, with 12 bases between them. The CDR3 is CASRRRGNSNQPQHF. The CDR3 region has the DNA TGTGCCAGTAGGAGGCGGGGAAATAGCAATCAGCCCCAGCATTTT.

This chain connects TRBV5-4 to TRBJ1-2, with D perhaps TRBD1 (5 bases). V lost 3 bases, J lost 5 bases, and 20 bases lay in between. This CDR3 contains 16 residues. The germline V gene has CDR1 SGHNT and CDR2 YYREEE (reference sequence). CDR3 coding DNA: TGTGCCAGCAGCTCCCTCGTGTCAGGGAATTGGTATGGCTACACCTTC. It yields the protein CASSSLVSGNWYGYTF.

The gene calls are TRBV12-5 and TRBJ2-1, with TRBD1 matching 7 bases. The CDR3 has 14 amino acids. Germline loops: CDR1 LGHNT, CDR2 FRNRAP. The V gene end was trimmed by 7 bases and the J gene end by 0 bases; junction bases not matched to a gene: 3. Here the CDR3 DNA reads TGTGCTAGTGCTAGGGACAGCTCCTACAATGAGCAGTTCTTC. Amino acid sequence: CASARDSSYNEQFF.

This rearrangement joins TRBV6-5 to TRBJ2-5; D might be TRBD1 (6 bases). The J call may not be correct, given that the DNA end is closer to TRBJ2-7. Germline V gene sequence: CDR1 MNHEY, CDR2 SVGAGI. The length of the CDR3 is 13 residues. The chain's CDR3 is CASSRDRYYEQYF. The CDR3 nucleotides are TGTGCCAGCAGTCGCGACAGGTACTACGAGCAGTACTTC.

V gene TRBV5-1 combines with J gene TRBJ2-5, with a tentative D call TRBD1 (6 bases). CDR3 length: 15 amino acids. V was cut by 0 bases and J by 5 bases, with 14 bases left in between. Germline V gives CDR1 SGHRS, CDR2 YFSETQ. The CDR3 region is CASSLEGAGEETQYF. As DNA, the CDR3 is TGCGCCAGCAGCTTGGAAGGCGCAGGGGAGGAGACCCAGTACTTC.

The chain employs TRBV4-3 and TRBJ2-2; 7 bases agree with TRBD1. In germline, CDR1 is LGHNA, CDR2 YSLEER. Trimming cost V 5 bases and J 4 bases; bases outside gene matches: 7. The CDR3 is made up of 15 amino acids. For the CDR3, the DNA is TGCGCCAGCAGCTCGACAGGGTATGGCACCGGGGAGCTGTTTTTT. As protein: CASSSTGYGTGELFF.

CDR3 in DNA: TGTGCCAGCAGTTTATTGGGGCGGGGGAGCTCCTACGAGCAGTACTTC. Protein: CASSLLGRGSSYEQYF. The rearrangement uses TRBV27 and TRBJ2-7; 7 positions match TRBD2. Losses at the gene ends were 1 base for V and 0 bases for J; bases not matched to a gene: 6. The CDR3 consists of 16 residues. Germline-derived CDR1 and CDR2 are MNHEY and SMNVEV (reference sequence).

The rearrangement links TRBV5-1 to TRBJ2-5; possibly TRBD1 or TRBD2 for D (6 bases each). This CDR3 region has 14 residues. Per the germline V gene, CDR1 is SGHRS and CDR2 is YFSETQ. Trimming left V 4 bases short and J 5 bases short, with 15 bases between. The CDR3 nucleotides read TGCGCCAGCAGCCCTCAAGGGGGGCGGGAGACCCAGTACTTC. It specifies CASSPQGGRETQYF.

In its sample, this clone was seen once. The rearrangement links TRBV5-1 to TRBJ1-2; 10 bases align to TRBD1. Germline assignment: CDR1 SGHRS and CDR2 YFSETQ. V dropped 5 bases and J dropped 0; count of bases not matched to a gene: 4. This CDR3 is 15 amino acids long. The CDR3 loop reads CASSWDRGANYGYTF. In nucleotides, the CDR3 is TGCGCCAGCAGTTGGGACAGGGGAGCTAACTATGGCTACACCTTC.

V is TRBV18 and J is TRBJ1-1; D remains ambiguous. The CDR3 is 11 residues long. Germline CDR1 is KGHSH and CDR2 is LQKENI. V was cut by 5 bases and J by 2 bases, with 3 bases left in between. This CDR3 reads CASSSNTEAFF. The DNA of the CDR3 is TGTGCCAGCTCATCAAACACTGAAGCTTTCTTT.

This chain uses TRBV11-1 with TRBJ2-6; TRBD2 is a possible D gene (7 bases). Germline CDR1 is SGHAT and CDR2 is FQDESV (reference sequence). This CDR3 region has 17 residues. Trimming removed 3 bases at V and 5 bases at J, with 17 bases between. The CDR3 spells CASSFGGGPSRANVLTF. In DNA form, the CDR3 reads TGTGCCAGCAGCTTCGGCGGGGGCCCTTCCAGGGCCAACGTCCTGACTTTC.